This T cell receptor beta chain was found in a study of T cell responses to AZD1222 COVID-19 vaccine. Findings and limits, study-wide: Repertoire samples came only from after the peak T cell response. The study reported that nearly half of spike-specific TCRs target unmutated variant regions. Clonal diversity may have been underestimated, and the donors were mostly white British, with more females than males. Spike-specific TCRs gained breadth and depth after people received two AZD1222 doses.

Germline V gene sequence: CDR1 SQVTM, CDR2 ANQGSEA. Losses at the gene ends were 7 bases for V and 7 bases for J; bases not matched to a gene: 7. The CDR3 runs 13 residues. Concerning this clone itself: Its matching antigen is unknown.

Sequencing used immunoSEQ multiplex PCR; TCRdb keeps in-frame clones, though not all of them. The sample carries about 180,000 clones, about 86% recorded once. The starting material was peripheral blood, obtained on day 0 of AZD1222 vaccination. The V call is TRBV29-1, the J call TRBJ2-2; 9 bases agree with TRBD2. The clonotype was recovered from an adult in good health. The CDR3 here is CSGKRGDYGELFF. The CDR3 DNA reads TGCAGCGGAAAGCGGGGGGATTACGGGGAGCTGTTTTTT.